This TCR beta chain is from a study of T cell responses to AZD1222 COVID-19 vaccine. Study-level information: Second doses were pooled across both intervals (about 4 or about 12 weeks).

Assay used: immunoSEQ multiplex PCR; TCRdb lists only in-frame clones, some missing. The data contain more than 85,000 clones, approximately 90% of them singletons. Whole-study results and caveats: The reported proportion of spike-specific TCRs targeting unmutated variant regions was nearly half. Baseline testing showed seropositivity in only a handful of AZD1222 recipients.

This clone has just a few counts. Its cognate antigen is unknown. V dropped 4 bases and J dropped 4 bases, with 13 bases sitting between them. The V gene's germline CDR1 is SEHNR and CDR2 FQNEAQ (reference sequence). The CDR3 is 14 residues long. The material sequenced was peripheral blood, taken on day 0 of AZD1222 vaccination. The rearrangement uses TRBV7-9 and TRBJ1-2; a possible D gene is TRBD1 (6 bases). The source is an adult in good health. CDR3 nucleotide sequence: TGTGCCAGCAGCTCGAGGACAGACGCCTATGGCTACACCTTC. It specifies CASSSRTDAYGYTF.